The T cell receptor (beta chain) described here comes from a study of cytomegalovirus exposure and HLA in healthy donors. Germline-derived CDR1 and CDR2 are SGHDN and FVKESK. The CDR3 is 15 residues long. Trimming took off 0 bases at V and 4 bases at J, with 13 bases between the two ends. The primer mix had 60 Vbeta and 13 Jbeta primers. Sequencing was performed with immunoSEQ multiplex PCR; in TCRdb, only in-frame clones are kept and a portion is missing. The sample lists 150,000 or so clones; approximately 80% were seen once. This sequence originates from a middle-aged woman in good health and CMV-seronegative. Sequences were obtained from PBMCs. The chain carries TRBV14 and TRBJ2-7; the D gene is possibly TRBD2 (6 bases). The CDR3 loop is CASSQESRGRYEQYF. The CDR3 nucleotides read TGTGCCAGCAGCCAAGAGTCCCGGGGGAGGTACGAGCAGTACTTC.